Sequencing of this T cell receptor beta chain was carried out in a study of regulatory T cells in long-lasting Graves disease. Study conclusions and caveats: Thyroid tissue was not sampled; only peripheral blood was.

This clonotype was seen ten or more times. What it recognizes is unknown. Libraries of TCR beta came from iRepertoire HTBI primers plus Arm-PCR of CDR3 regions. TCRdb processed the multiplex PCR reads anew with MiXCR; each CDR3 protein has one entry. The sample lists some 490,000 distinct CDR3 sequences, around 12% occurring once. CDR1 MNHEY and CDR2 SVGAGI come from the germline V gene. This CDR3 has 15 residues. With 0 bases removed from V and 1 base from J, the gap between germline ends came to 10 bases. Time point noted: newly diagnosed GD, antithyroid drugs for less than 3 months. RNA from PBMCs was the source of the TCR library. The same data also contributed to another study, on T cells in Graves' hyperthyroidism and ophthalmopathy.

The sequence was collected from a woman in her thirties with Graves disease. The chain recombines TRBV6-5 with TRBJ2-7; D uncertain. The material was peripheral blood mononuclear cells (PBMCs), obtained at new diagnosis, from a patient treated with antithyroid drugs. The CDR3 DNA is TGTGCCAGCAGTTACTCCTCACATGGATCCTACGAGCAGTACTTC. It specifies CASSYSSHGSYEQYF.